Below are 21 T cell receptor beta chains sequenced from a single sample in a study of shared clonotypes between healthy human individuals. Sequencing used immunoSEQ multiplex PCR; TCRdb keeps in-frame clones, though not all of them. The sample holds nearly 2 million clones, about 95% seen once. CD45RO-negative, CCR7-selected cells formed the naive CD8 fraction, which excluded terminally differentiated effector memory CD45RA+ cells. The sequenced sample consisted of naive CD8+ T cells sorted from blood. The source of these receptors is a man between 18 and 35 years old in good health.

The chain uses TRBV9 and TRBJ2-3, with 7 bases matching TRBD2. There are 17 residues in the CDR3. The germline CDR1 and CDR2 sequences are SGDLS and YYNGEE. With 7 bases clipped from V and 1 base from J, the junction kept 15 bases outside the gene matches. The CDR3, as DNA: TGTGCCAGCTCCCACGATCGCGGGCTAGCGGGCACAGATACGCAGTATTTT. Translation gives CASSHDRGLAGTDTQYF.

This sequence joins TRBV10-3 and TRBJ2-3; D is unclear. Germline V CDR1 and CDR2: ENHRY, SYGVKD. The CDR3 is 17 residues long. Between the trimmed V and J ends, which lost 0 bases and 0 bases, there was a span of 13 bases. DNA for the CDR3: TGTGCCATCAGTGAGTCGTCAAGCCACTCTAGCACAGATACGCAGTATTTT. Translated, it gives CAISESSSHSSTDTQYF.

The chain combines TRBV7-6 with TRBJ2-1; 10 positions match TRBD2. V was pared by 2 bases and J by 7 bases, with 5 bases of the junction left unmatched. Germline V CDR1 and CDR2: SGHVS, FNYEAQ. This CDR3 contains 15 residues. The CDR3 sequence is CASSLFGSGGNEQFF. Here the CDR3 DNA reads TGTGCCAGCAGCTTATTTGGTAGCGGGGGGAATGAGCAGTTCTTC.

DNA of the CDR3: TGTGCCAGCAGCGTAGCTTCGGCGGCCACCATATATTTT. Its protein product is CASSVASAATIYF. The genes are TRBV9 and TRBJ1-3; no clear D. V shed 0 bases and J shed 9 bases, with 10 bases lying between them. CDR3 size: 13 residues. The V gene's germline CDR1 is SGDLS and CDR2 YYNGEE.

This chain uses TRBV14 with TRBJ2-7, with 12 bases aligning to TRBD2. Germline assignment: CDR1 SGHDN and CDR2 FVKESK. This CDR3 has 15 residues. V shed 5 bases, J shed 7 bases, and the junction held 9 bases outside the gene matches. CDR3 DNA: TGTGCCAGCAGCACCGTCGGACTAGCGGGATTTGAGCAGTACTTC. Protein: CASSTVGLAGFEQYF.

The V and J genes are TRBV6-5 and TRBJ1-6, with unresolved D. The length of the CDR3 is 15 residues. Germline CDR1 and CDR2: MNHEY and SVGAGI. Trimming took 4 bases from V and 8 from J, leaving 15 bases between them. As DNA, the CDR3 is TGTGCCAGCAGTTCCTTAAGGATGATAGATTCACCCCTCCACTTT. As protein: CASSSLRMIDSPLHF.

The V and J genes are TRBV28 and TRBJ2-3, with TRBD1 identical over 7 bases. The CDR3 runs 14 residues. Germline CDR1 and CDR2: MDHEN and SYDVKM. J lost 3 bases, V lost 11 bases, and 11 bases had no gene match. The CDR3 reads CAESDRESTDTQYF. In DNA form, the CDR3 reads TGTGCCGAATCTGACAGGGAAAGTACAGATACGCAGTATTTT.

This clone showed up just once. V is TRBV5-8 and J is TRBJ2-7; D is ambiguous. The CDR3 consists of 15 residues. CDR1 and CDR2 (germline): SGHTS, YDEGEE. V was shortened by 0 bases and J by 7 bases, with 17 bases between the two germline ends. Here the CDR3 DNA reads TGTGCCAGCAGCTTGGTATTCGGGCCCGCCGGGGAGCAGTACTTC. It specifies CASSLVFGPAGEQYF.

This chain links TRBV4-2 with TRBJ1-5; D ambiguous. CDR3 length: 16 amino acids. Trimming took off 2 bases at V and 0 bases at J, with 11 bases between the two ends. The germline CDR1 and CDR2 sequences are LGHNA and YNFKEQ. In DNA form, the CDR3 reads TGTGCCAGCAGCCAAACGGACTACCTTAGCAATCAGCCCCAGCATTTT. Protein product: CASSQTDYLSNQPQHF.

This chain links TRBV27 with TRBJ2-7; tentatively, D is TRBD2 (5 bases). Germline V gene sequence: CDR1 MNHEY, CDR2 SMNVEV (reference sequence). The CDR3 length is 13 residues. Trimming took 6 bases from V and 7 from J, leaving 16 bases between them. CDR3 residues: CASRLGQSGEQYF. The CDR3 region has the DNA TGTGCCAGCAGGCTGGGTCAGTCGGGAGAGCAGTACTTC.

The chain couples TRBV4-1 to TRBJ1-1, with a weak D call TRBD1 (5 bases). The V gene lost 4 bases and the J gene lost 0 bases, with 9 bases spanning the gap. CDR1 is MGHRA and CDR2 is YSYEKL in the germline V gene. The CDR3 totals 14 residues. The CDR3 spells CASSPTTVNTEAFF. As DNA, the CDR3 is TGCGCCAGCAGCCCAACGACAGTGAACACTGAAGCTTTCTTT.

The chain joins TRBV5-6 to TRBJ1-1, with D maybe TRBD1 (6 bases). V was cut by 0 bases and J by 5 bases, with 17 bases left in between. The germline gives CDR1 SGHDT, CDR2 YYEEEE. The CDR3 is 16 amino acids. CDR3 DNA: TGTGCCAGCAGCTTGGAAGTCTGGGGGGCGCTTACTGAAGCTTTCTTT. Its protein is CASSLEVWGALTEAFF.

V is TRBV10-2 and J is TRBJ1-2; tentatively, D is TRBD1 (6 bases). V lost 6 bases and J 2 bases, leaving 10 bases between the germline ends. Germline CDR1 WSHSY, CDR2 SAAADI. This CDR3 is 13 amino acids long. This CDR3 reads CASSQGQNYGYTF. CDR3 nucleotide sequence: TGCGCCAGCAGCCAAGGACAGAACTATGGCTACACCTTC.

The chain couples TRBV30 to TRBJ2-1; D may match TRBD1 or TRBD2 (6 bases each). CDR1 and CDR2 (germline): GTSNPN, SVGIG (reference sequence). The CDR3 runs to 15 residues. Trimming pared 0 bases from V and 4 bases from J, leaving 13 bases between. The CDR3 loop reads CAWSVSQGLYNEQFF. CDR3 bases: TGTGCCTGGAGTGTGTCACAGGGACTGTACAATGAGCAGTTCTTC.

This chain's CDR3 is CASSIGGVPPYGYTF. The DNA for the CDR3 is TGTGCCAGTAGTATTGGGGGCGTACCTCCTTATGGCTACACCTTC. V and J are TRBV19 and TRBJ1-2; possibly TRBD1 for D (6 bases). The V gene lost 3 bases and the J gene lost 5 bases, with 16 bases spanning the gap. This CDR3 contains 15 residues. Germline V gene sequence: CDR1 LNHDA, CDR2 SQIVND (reference sequence).

A note on this clone: Other DNA sequences in this specimen translate into the identical CDR3. V and J are TRBV7-9 and TRBJ2-7, with 8 positions matching TRBD1. With 5 bases clipped from V and 5 bases from J, the junction kept 5 bases outside the gene matches. Germline V gene data show CDR1 as SEHNR and CDR2 as FQNEAQ (reference sequence). The CDR3 totals 13 residues. The CDR3 DNA is TGTGCCAGCAGCACGGACAGGGCCCACGAGCAGTACTTC. This codes for CASSTDRAHEQYF.

J is TRBJ2-2 and V is TRBV4-1; D ambiguous. Germline-derived CDR1 and CDR2 are MGHRA and YSYEKL. The CDR3 runs to 13 residues. The V end lost 3 bases, the J end lost 8 bases, and 10 bases lay between the germline ends. CDR3 in amino acids: CASSQPAAGELFF. The CDR3 nucleotides read TGCGCCAGCAGCCAGCCGGCGGCTGGGGAGCTGTTTTTT.

About this clone: Other DNA sequences in the sample encode the same CDR3. The chain couples TRBV4-1 to TRBJ2-7, with D maybe TRBD2 (5 bases). The CDR3 consists of 13 residues. Deletions cut 3 bases from V and 4 bases from J, with 10 bases between. Germline V gives CDR1 MGHRA, CDR2 YSYEKL. CDR3 sequence: CASSHLGSYEQYF. The CDR3 DNA reads TGCGCCAGCAGCCATCTGGGGAGTTACGAGCAGTACTTC.

The rearrangement links TRBV29-1 to TRBJ2-7, with a possible D match to TRBD1 (6 bases). V lost 0 bases to trimming and J lost 0 bases, with 12 bases between them. This CDR3 is built from 15 residues. Germline V CDR1 and CDR2: SQVTM, ANQGSEA. Written as DNA, the CDR3 is TGCAGCGTTGAAGAGAACGACAGGACCTCCTACGAGCAGTACTTC. Amino acid sequence: CSVEENDRTSYEQYF.

The chain uses TRBV9 and TRBJ2-7; TRBD2 agrees at 7 bases. The ends lost 4 bases at V and 4 bases at J; junction bases unmatched: 11. The germline V gene has CDR1 SGDLS and CDR2 YYNGEE. The CDR3 extends over 15 amino acids. Written as DNA, the CDR3 is TGTGCCAGCAGCCCCGGGCTAGCGGAATTATACGAGCAGTACTTC. Its translation: CASSPGLAELYEQYF.

The chain recombines TRBV5-6 with TRBJ2-1; the D is unclear. Trimming removed 3 bases at V and 6 bases at J, with 13 bases between. The CDR3 consists of 14 residues. Per germline, CDR1 SGHDT and CDR2 YYEEEE. DNA of the CDR3: TGTGCCAGCAGCTCTCGGTTAGCTTTCAATGAGCAGTTCTTC. It yields the protein CASSSRLAFNEQFF.